This T cell receptor beta chain emerged from a study of T cells in Graves' hyperthyroidism and ophthalmopathy. On the study more broadly: Upon initial diagnosis and before any treatment, peripheral blood was collected. Study findings and constraints: Most thyroid clonotypes expanded above 0.001 appeared in blood too.

What was amplified from RNA transcripts were TCR beta CDR3 regions. First-round RT-PCR targeting the TCR CDR3 was performed with the HTBI primer set. One entry per CDR3 protein results from TCRdb running MiXCR on the multiplex PCR reads. The table records roughly 720,000 distinct CDR3 sequences, 15% to 20% of them present only once. Hyperthyroidism patients were newly diagnosed, had disease duration under 2 months, and were aged 18 to 65 years. Diagnoses were made from clinical symptoms, serum measures (thyroxine and TRAb), thyroid ultrasound and orbital computed tomography. On this clonotype: The antigen remains unidentified. One junction end disagrees with the germline gene, perhaps due to a read error.

The sequence was collected from a man aged 50-59 years with Graves' hyperthyroidism. The source material was blood.

CDR3 coding DNA: TGCGCCAGCAGCACGACACAGGGTCTTGGAGACACCATATATTTT. Its protein is CASSTTQGLGDTIYF. The chain joins TRBV5-1 to TRBJ1-3; D possibly corresponds to TRBD1 (6 bases). The CDR3 covers 15 residues. CDR1 is SGHRS and CDR2 is YFSETQ in the germline V gene.